This T cell receptor beta chain came from a study of regulatory T cells in long-lasting Graves disease. Study-wide results and limits: Between persistent patients, thousands of public clonotypes were shared, exceeding the 950 to 1,000 shared between new patients. The work looked only at peripheral blood and did not look at thyroid tissue. TRBV28 was favored in persistent disease, as were TRBJ1-2 and TRBJ2-5.

Specified time point: persistent/refractory GD, antithyroid drugs over 5 years with positive TRAb. Extracted RNA from PBMCs served as the source of the TCR library. The trim removed 5 bases at V and 5 bases at J, leaving 7 bases unmatched. CDR3 length: 16 residues. Germline CDR1 reads LGHNA; CDR2 reads YSLEER. Points on this clonotype: The antigen is not known.

Both iRepertoire HTBI primers and Arm-PCR of CDR3 regions were used to build the TCR beta libraries. MiXCR was run by TCRdb on the multiplex PCR reads, yielding one entry per CDR3 protein. Here the sample spans around 460,000 distinct CDR3 sequences, 22% being singletons. Material: peripheral blood mononuclear cells (PBMCs), obtained when the disease was refractory, from a patient treated with antithyroid drugs. The genes are TRBV4-3 and TRBJ2-2, with 11 bases matching TRBD2. The sequence derives from a female donor with Graves disease. DNA for the CDR3: TGCGCCAGCAGCTTAAGCCCTAGCGGGAGGACCGGGGAGCTGTTTTTT. This encodes CASSLSPSGRTGELFF.